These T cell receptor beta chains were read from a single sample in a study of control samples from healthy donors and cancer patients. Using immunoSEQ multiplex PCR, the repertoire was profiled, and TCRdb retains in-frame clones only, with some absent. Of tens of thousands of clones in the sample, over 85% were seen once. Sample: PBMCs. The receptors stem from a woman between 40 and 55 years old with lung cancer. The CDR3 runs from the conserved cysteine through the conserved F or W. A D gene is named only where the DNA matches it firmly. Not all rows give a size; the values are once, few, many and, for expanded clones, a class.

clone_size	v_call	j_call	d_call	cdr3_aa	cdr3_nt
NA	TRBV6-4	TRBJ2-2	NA	CASSEGVAGELFF	TGTGCCAGCAGTGAGGGAGTGGCCGGGGAGCTGTTTTTT
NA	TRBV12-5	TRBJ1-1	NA	CASGLVRRTDNTEAFF	TGTGCTAGTGGTTTGGTACGTCGGACGGATAACACTGAAGCTTTCTTT
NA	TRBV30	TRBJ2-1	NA	CARGGNLYNEQFF	TGTGCCCGAGGGGGGAATTTATACAATGAGCAGTTCTTC
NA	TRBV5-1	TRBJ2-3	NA	CASSFSAATDTQYF	TGCGCCAGCAGCTTTTCGGCAGCCACAGATACGCAGTATTTT
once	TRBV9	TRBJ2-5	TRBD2	CASSVGTGGGLETQYF	TGTGCCAGCAGCGTAGGGACGGGCGGGGGGCTGGAGACCCAGTACTTC
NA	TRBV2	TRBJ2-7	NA	CASSEALHLRAGPTYEQYF	TGTGCCAGCAGTGAAGCGCTTCATCTTAGGGCAGGACCTACCTACGAGCAGTACTTC
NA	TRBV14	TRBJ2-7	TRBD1	CASSPASDRAYSYEQYF	TGTGCCAGCAGCCCGGCGTCGGACAGGGCTTACTCCTACGAGCAGTACTTC
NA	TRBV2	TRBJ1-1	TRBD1	CASSVTGGILVGTEAFF	TGTGCCAGCAGTGTCACAGGGGGCATTTTGGTCGGAACTGAAGCTTTCTTT
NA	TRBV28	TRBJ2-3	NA	CASAEILESSTDTQYF	TGTGCCAGCGCTGAAATTCTAGAGAGCAGCACAGATACGCAGTATTTT
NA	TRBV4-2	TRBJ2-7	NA	CASSQLTGLNNEQYF	TGTGCCAGCAGCCAACTGACGGGTTTGAACAACGAGCAGTACTTC
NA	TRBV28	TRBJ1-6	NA	CASSLKFSSYNSPLHF	TGTGCCAGCAGTTTAAAGTTCAGCTCCTATAATTCACCCCTCCACTTT
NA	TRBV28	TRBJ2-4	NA	CASRVTGAKNIQYF	TGTGCCAGCAGGGTAACAGGAGCCAAAAACATTCAGTACTTC
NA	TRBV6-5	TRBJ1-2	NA	CAIQLRGNYGYTF	TGTGCCATCCAGCTGAGGGGCAACTATGGCTACACCTTC
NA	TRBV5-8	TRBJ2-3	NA	CASRGGHSGTDTQYF	TGTGCCAGCAGGGGTGGACATTCCGGCACAGATACGCAGTATTTT
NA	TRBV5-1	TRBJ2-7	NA	CASSLDRSYEQYF	TGCGCCAGCAGCTTGGACAGATCCTACGAGCAGTACTTC
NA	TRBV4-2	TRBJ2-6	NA	CASSQPTETGANVLTF	TGTGCCAGCAGCCAGCCGACGGAAACTGGGGCCAACGTCCTGACTTTC
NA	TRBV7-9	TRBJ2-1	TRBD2	CASSAVGTSINEQFF	TGTGCCAGCAGCGCCGTGGGGACTAGCATCAATGAGCAGTTCTTC
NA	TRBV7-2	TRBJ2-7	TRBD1	CASSSQGAQYF	TGTGCCAGCAGCTCCCAGGGGGCCCAGTACTTC
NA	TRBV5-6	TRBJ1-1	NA	CASSLGREGGTEAFF	TGTGCCAGCAGCCTCGGCAGGGAGGGGGGGACTGAAGCTTTCTTT
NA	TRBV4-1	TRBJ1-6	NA	CASSQVDMGFFNSPLHF	TGCGCCAGCAGCCAAGTTGATATGGGCTTCTTCAATTCACCCCTCCACTTT
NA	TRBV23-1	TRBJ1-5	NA	CASSQSTRAGYFYQPQHF	TGCGCCAGCAGTCAATCGACCCGGGCAGGGTATTTCTATCAGCCCCAGCATTTT
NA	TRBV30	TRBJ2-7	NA	CACSDSYEQYF	TGTGCCTGCTCCGACTCCTACGAGCAGTACTTC
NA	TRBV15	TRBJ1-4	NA	CATSEGISHEKLFF	TGTGCCACCAGCGAGGGGATAAGCCATGAAAAACTGTTTTTT
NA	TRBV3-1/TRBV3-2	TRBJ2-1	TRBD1	CASSHMTGPYNEQFF	TGTGCCAGCAGCCATATGACAGGGCCCTACAATGAGCAGTTCTTC
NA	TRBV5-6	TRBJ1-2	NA	CASSLEPTNYGYTF	TGTGCCAGCAGCTTGGAACCAACAAACTATGGCTACACCTTC
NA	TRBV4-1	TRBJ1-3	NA	CAGNNRDRSGNTIYF	TGCGCCGGGAATAACAGGGACCGCTCTGGAAACACCATATATTTT
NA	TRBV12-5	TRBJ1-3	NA	CASGASGTGNTIYF	TGTGCTAGTGGAGCCTCGGGTACTGGAAACACCATATATTTT
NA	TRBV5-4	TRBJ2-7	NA	CASSSLTPGEQYF	TGTGCCAGCAGTTCCCTCACCCCGGGCGAGCAGTACTTC